The T cell receptor (beta chain) under discussion was sequenced for a study of neurological immune-mediated disorders. Whole-study results and caveats: Multiple sclerosis patients had less TCR clonal expansion than even healthy controls, unlike HTLV-1-associated myelopathy. Because no CDR3 amino acid sequences were shared across subjects by expanded clones, private repertoires were suggested in all groups.

Losses at the gene ends were 5 bases for V and 4 bases for J; bases not matched to a gene: 6. The germline gives CDR1 SEHNR, CDR2 FQNEAQ (reference sequence). The CDR3 consists of 14 residues. This clonotype was seen many times. The antigen is undetermined. Unsorted libraries used 2 million PBMCs kept at -80 degrees C. It was by 5'RACE with 10-nucleotide random UMIs that the cDNA was made. TCRdb passed the 5' RACE reads through MiXCR, listing each CDR3 protein once. The table includes about 55,000 distinct CDR3 sequences, roughly 4% detected once. The TCR sequence derives from a man aged 25-40 years with multiple sclerosis. Material for sequencing was PBMCs. This chain connects TRBV7-9 to TRBJ2-3; 7 bases match TRBD1. DNA for the CDR3: TGTGCCAGCAGCCTACTCCAGGGGGCAGATACGCAGTATTTT. Residues: CASSLLQGADTQYF.